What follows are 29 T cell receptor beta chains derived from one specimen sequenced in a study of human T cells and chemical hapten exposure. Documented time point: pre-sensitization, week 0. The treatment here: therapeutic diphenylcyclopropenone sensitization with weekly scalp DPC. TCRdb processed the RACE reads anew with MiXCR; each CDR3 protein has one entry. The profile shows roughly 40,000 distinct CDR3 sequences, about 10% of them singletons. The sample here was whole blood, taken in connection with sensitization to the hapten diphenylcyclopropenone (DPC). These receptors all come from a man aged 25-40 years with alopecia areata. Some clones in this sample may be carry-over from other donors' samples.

In nucleotides, the CDR3 is TGTGCCACCAGTGATTCGCTAGCAGTTGGAGCCTACAATGAGCAGTTCTTC. Its protein is CATSDSLAVGAYNEQFF. This chain links TRBV24-1 with TRBJ2-1, with D perhaps TRBD2 (5 bases). This CDR3 has 17 residues. Deletions cut 2 bases from V and 2 bases from J, with 15 bases between. Germline V gives CDR1 KGHDR, CDR2 SFDVKD.

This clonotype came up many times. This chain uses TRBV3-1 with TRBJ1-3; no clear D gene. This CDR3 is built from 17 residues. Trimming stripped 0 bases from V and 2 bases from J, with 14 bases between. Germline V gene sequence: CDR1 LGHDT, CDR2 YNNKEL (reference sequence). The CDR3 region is CASSQDSGLRAGNTIYF. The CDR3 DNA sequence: TGTGCCAGCAGCCAAGATAGCGGACTCCGGGCTGGAAACACCATATATTTT.

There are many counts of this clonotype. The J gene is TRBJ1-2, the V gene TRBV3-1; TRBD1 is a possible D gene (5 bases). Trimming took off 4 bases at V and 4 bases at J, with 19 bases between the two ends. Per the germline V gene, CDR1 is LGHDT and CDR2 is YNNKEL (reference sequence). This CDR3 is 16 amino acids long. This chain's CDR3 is CASSPGLGTRSYGYTF. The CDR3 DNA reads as TGTGCCAGCAGCCCGGGACTCGGGACCAGGAGCTATGGCTACACCTTC.

The DNA of the CDR3 is TGTGCCAGCAGCGTAGCCGGGACTAGTTTCACCGGGGAGCTGTTTTTT. It yields the protein CASSVAGTSFTGELFF. The V gene is TRBV9, the J gene TRBJ2-2, with 8 positions matching TRBD2. Germline assignment: CDR1 SGDLS and CDR2 YYNGEE. V shed 0 bases, J shed 4 bases, and the junction held 5 bases outside the gene matches. The CDR3 runs 16 residues.

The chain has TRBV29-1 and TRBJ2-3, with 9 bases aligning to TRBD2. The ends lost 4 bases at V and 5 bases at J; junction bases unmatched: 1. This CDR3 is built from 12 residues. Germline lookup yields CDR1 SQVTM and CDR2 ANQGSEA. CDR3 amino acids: CSVALAGDTQYF. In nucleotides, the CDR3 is TGCAGCGTTGCACTAGCGGGAGATACGCAGTATTTT.

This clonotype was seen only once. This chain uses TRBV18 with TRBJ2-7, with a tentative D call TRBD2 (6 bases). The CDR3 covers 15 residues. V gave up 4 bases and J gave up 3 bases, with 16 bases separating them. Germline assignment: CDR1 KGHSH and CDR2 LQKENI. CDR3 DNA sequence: TGTGCCAGCTCACTTGGTGACGGGGGATTCTACGAGCAGTACTTC. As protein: CASSLGDGGFYEQYF.

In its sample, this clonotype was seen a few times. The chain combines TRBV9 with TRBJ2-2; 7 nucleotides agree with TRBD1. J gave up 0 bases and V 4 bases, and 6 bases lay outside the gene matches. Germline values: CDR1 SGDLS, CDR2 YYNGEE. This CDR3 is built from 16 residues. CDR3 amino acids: CASSFSGTANTGELFF. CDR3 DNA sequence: TGTGCCAGCAGCTTCTCCGGGACAGCGAACACCGGGGAGCTGTTTTTT.

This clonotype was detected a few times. The CDR3 sequence is CASSAPNWGTEAFF. CDR3 DNA: TGTGCCAGCAGTGCCCCTAATTGGGGCACTGAAGCTTTCTTT. This chain connects TRBV6-1 to TRBJ1-1; D is ambiguous. Germline V gene data show CDR1 as MNHNS and CDR2 as SASEGT. CDR3 length: 14 amino acids. V dropped 4 bases and J dropped 4 bases, with 13 bases sitting between them.

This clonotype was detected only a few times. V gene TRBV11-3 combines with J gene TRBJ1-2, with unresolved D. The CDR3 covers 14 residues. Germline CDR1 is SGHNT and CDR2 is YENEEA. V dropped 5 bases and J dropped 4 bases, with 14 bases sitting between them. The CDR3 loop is CASSPLSVGYGYTF. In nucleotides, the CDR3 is TGTGCCAGCAGCCCACTTTCTGTCGGCTATGGCTACACCTTC.

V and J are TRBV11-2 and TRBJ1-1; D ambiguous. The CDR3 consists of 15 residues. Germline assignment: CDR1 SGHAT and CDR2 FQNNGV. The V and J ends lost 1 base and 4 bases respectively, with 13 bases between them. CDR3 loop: CASSLVDYSGTEAFF. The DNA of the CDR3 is TGTGCCAGCAGCTTAGTGGACTATTCAGGCACTGAAGCTTTCTTT.

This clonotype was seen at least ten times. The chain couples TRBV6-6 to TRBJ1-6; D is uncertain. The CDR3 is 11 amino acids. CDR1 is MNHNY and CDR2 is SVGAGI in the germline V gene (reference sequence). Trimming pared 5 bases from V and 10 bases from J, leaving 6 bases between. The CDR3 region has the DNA TGTGCCAGCAGTCAGACATCACCCCTCCACTTT. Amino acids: CASSQTSPLHF.

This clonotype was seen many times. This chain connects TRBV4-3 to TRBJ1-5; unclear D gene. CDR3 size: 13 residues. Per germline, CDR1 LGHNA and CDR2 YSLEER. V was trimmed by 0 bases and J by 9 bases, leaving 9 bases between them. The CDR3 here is CASSQDVGSPQHF. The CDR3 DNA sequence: TGCGCCAGCAGCCAAGATGTTGGATCGCCCCAGCATTTT.

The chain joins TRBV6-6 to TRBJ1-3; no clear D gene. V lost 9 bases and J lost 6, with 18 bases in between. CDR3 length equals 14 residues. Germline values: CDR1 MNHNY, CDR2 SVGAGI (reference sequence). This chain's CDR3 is CASFGRASENTIYF. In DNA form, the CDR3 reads TGTGCCAGTTTCGGGAGGGCCTCGGAAAACACCATATATTTT.

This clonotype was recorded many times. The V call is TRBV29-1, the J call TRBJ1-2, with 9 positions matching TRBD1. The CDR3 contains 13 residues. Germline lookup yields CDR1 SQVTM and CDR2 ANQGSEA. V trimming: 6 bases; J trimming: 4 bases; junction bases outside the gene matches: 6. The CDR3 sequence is CSVHRGLAYGYTF. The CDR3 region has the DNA TGCAGCGTCCACAGGGGGCTGGCCTATGGCTACACCTTC.

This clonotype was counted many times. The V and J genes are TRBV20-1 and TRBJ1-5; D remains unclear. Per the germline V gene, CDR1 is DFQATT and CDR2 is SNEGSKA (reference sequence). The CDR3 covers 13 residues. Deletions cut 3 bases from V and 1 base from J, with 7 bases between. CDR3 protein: CSASLASNQPQHF. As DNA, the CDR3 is TGCAGTGCTAGTTTGGCGAGCAATCAGCCCCAGCATTTT.

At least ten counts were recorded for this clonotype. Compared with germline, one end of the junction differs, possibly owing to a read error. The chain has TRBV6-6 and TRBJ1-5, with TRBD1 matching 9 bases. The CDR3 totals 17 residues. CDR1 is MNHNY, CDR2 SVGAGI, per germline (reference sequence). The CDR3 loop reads CGSRGDRDWNSNQPQHF. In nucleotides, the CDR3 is TGCGGTAGCCGGGGGGACAGGGATTGGAATAGCAATCAGCCCCAGCATTTT.

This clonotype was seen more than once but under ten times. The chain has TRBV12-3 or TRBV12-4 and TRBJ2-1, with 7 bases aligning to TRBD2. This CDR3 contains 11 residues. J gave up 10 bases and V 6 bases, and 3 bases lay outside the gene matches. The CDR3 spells CASRKTSEQFF. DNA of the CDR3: TGTGCCAGCAGAAAGACTAGCGAGCAGTTCTTC.

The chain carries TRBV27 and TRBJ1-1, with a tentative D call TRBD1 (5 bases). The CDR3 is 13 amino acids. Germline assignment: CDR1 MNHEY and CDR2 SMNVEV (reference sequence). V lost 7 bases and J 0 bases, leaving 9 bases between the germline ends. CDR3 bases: TGTGCCAGCAAGACAGTCATGAACACTGAAGCTTTCTTT. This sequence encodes CASKTVMNTEAFF.

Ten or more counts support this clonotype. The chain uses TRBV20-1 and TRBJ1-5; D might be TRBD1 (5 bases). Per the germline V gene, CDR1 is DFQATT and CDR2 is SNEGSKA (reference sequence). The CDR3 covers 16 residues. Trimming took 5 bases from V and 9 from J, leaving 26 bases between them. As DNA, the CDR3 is TGCAGTGCTGGGCCCCCCCGGGACCAGGATTTTGGGCCCCAGCATTTT. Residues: CSAGPPRDQDFGPQHF.

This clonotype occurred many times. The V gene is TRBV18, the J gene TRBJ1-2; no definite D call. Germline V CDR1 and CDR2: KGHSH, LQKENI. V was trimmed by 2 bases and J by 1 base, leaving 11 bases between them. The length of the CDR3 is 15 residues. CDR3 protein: CASSPLAEFNYGYTF. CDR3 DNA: TGTGCCAGCTCACCATTGGCAGAATTTAACTATGGCTACACCTTC.

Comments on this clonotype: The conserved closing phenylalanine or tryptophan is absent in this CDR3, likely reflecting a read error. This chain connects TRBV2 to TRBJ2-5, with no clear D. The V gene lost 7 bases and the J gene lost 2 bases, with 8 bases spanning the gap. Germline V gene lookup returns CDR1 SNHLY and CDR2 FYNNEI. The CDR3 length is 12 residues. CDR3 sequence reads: CASKLTQETQYS. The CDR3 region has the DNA TGTGCCAGCAAACTTACACAAGAGACCCAGTACTCC.

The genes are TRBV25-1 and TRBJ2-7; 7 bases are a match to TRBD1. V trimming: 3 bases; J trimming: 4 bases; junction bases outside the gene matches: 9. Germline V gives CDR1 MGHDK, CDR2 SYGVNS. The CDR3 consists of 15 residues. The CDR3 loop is CASSEGHRGVYEQYF. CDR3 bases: TGTGCCAGCAGTGAGGGGCACAGGGGCGTATACGAGCAGTACTTC.

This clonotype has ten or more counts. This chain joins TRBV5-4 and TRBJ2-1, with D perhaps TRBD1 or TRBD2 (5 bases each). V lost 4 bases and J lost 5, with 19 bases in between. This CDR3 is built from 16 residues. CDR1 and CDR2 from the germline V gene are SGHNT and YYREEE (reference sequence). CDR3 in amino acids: CASSLAGGRMNNEQFF. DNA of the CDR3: TGTGCCAGCAGCCTGGCTGGGGGACGGATGAACAATGAGCAGTTCTTC.

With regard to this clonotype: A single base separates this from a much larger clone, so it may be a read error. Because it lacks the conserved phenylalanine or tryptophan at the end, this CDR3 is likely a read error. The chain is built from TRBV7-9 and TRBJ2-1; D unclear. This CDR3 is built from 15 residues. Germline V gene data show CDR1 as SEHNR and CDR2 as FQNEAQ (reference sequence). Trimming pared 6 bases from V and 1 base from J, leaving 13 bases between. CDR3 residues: CASRSIQISYNEQFS. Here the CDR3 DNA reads TGTGCCAGCAGATCTATTCAAATTTCCTACAATGAGCAGTTCTCC.

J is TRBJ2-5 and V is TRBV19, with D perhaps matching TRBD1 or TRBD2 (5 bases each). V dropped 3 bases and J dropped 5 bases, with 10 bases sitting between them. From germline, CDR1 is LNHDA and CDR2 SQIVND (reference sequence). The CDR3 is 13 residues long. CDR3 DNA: TGTGCCAGTAGTATTGGGGGTGTCGAGACCCAGTACTTC. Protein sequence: CASSIGGVETQYF.

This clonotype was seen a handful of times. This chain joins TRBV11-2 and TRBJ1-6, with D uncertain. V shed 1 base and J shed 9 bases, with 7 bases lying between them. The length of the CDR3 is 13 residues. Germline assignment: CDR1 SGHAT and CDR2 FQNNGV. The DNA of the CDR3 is TGTGCCAGCAGCTTAGTGCCCCGTTCACCCCTCCACTTT. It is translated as CASSLVPRSPLHF.

CDR3 residues: CASSPGLAGVAGELFF. As DNA, the CDR3 is TGTGCCAGCAGCCCAGGACTAGCGGGAGTAGCCGGGGAGCTGTTTTTT. The rearrangement joins TRBV11-2 to TRBJ2-2, with TRBD2 matching 13 bases. Germline V gives CDR1 SGHAT, CDR2 FQNNGV. V was pared by 5 bases and J by 6 bases, with 6 bases of the junction left unmatched. The CDR3 consists of 16 residues.

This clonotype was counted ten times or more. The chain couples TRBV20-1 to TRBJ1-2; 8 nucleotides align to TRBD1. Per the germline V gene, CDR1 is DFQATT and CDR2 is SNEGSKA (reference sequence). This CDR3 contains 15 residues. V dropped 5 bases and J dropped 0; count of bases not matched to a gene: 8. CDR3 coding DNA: TGCAGTGCTCGTGGACAGGGTCCTTCTAACTATGGCTACACCTTC. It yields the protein CSARGQGPSNYGYTF.

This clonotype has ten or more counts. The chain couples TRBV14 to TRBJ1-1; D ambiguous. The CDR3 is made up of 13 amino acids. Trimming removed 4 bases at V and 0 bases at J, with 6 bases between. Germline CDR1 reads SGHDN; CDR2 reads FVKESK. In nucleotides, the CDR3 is TGTGCCAGCAGCCGGTCATTGAACACTGAAGCTTTCTTT. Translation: CASSRSLNTEAFF.